Listed below are T cell receptor beta chains from one sample, sequenced in a study of T cell responses to AZD1222 COVID-19 vaccine. The repertoire was sequenced with immunoSEQ multiplex PCR; TCRdb's copy has only in-frame clones and lacks some. The table lists 130,000 to 150,000 clones, roughly 90% of them singletons, with 1.5% to 2% in the top ten. The specimen comprised peripheral blood, sampled 28 days after the second AZD1222 dose. Source of these receptors: an adult who received the AZD1222 COVID-19 vaccine. Both conserved end residues are part of each CDR3. A D gene is named only where the DNA matches it firmly. Not all rows give a size; the values are once, few, many and, for expanded clones, a class.

clone size	CDR3 length	D gene	V gene	J gene	CDR3 DNA	CDR3 protein
NA	16	NA	TRBV4-1	TRBJ1-3	TGCGCCAGCAGCCAGCCTGGCAGGGGACTCGGAAACACCATATATTTT	CASSQPGRGLGNTIYF
NA	17	TRBD1	TRBV18	TRBJ2-5	TGTGCCAGCTCACCACCGGGACAGGGGGTAGGCCAAGAGACCCAGTACTTC	CASSPPGQGVGQETQYF
once	17	TRBD2	TRBV4-2	TRBJ2-1	TGTGCCAGCAGTCAAGGACTAGCGGGAGTTGCCGACAATGAGCAGTTCTTC	CASSQGLAGVADNEQFF
NA	11	NA	TRBV19	TRBJ1-2	TGTGCCAGTTCGGACAACCGTGGCTACACCTTC	CASSDNRGYTF
NA	12	NA	TRBV5-6	TRBJ2-1	TGTGCCAGCAGCTTAGGGGGCAATGAGCAGTTCTTC	CASSLGGNEQFF
NA	14	TRBD1	TRBV30	TRBJ2-1	TGTGCCTGGATGCCGGGACAGGGGATAGAAGAGCAGTTCTTC	CAWMPGQGIEEQFF
once	11	NA	TRBV2	TRBJ1-2	TGTGCCAGCAGCGCTACCGGTGGCTACACCTTC	CASSATGGYTF
once	13	NA	TRBV7-3	TRBJ2-3	TGTGCCAGCAGCCCCCGGGCTGCAGATACGCAGTATTTT	CASSPRAADTQYF
NA	14	NA	TRBV5-6	TRBJ2-5	TGTGCCAGCAGCTTGACCCTTGGGGGAGAGACCCAGTACTTC	CASSLTLGGETQYF
NA	14	TRBD1	TRBV5-6	TRBJ1-6	TGTGCCAGCAGCCGTGGACAGGGCGGACCACCCCTCCACTTT	CASSRGQGGPPLHF
few	15	TRBD2	TRBV5-1	TRBJ2-7	TGCGCCAGCAGCTCCCGGGAGGTTTCCTCCTACGAGCAGTACTTC	CASSSREVSSYEQYF
NA	14	NA	TRBV7-8	TRBJ2-1	TGTGCCAGCAGCTTAGCGCCTGGGGGCGAGGAGCAGTTCTTC	CASSLAPGGEEQFF
once	13	TRBD1	TRBV3-1/TRBV3-2	TRBJ1-6	TGTGCCAGCAGCGGGACAGCCGATTCACCCCTCCACTTT	CASSGTADSPLHF
NA	14	NA	TRBV5-6	TRBJ2-7	TGTGCCAGCAGCTTGGATCGAAATGGCTACGAGCAGTACTTC	CASSLDRNGYEQYF
NA	13	NA	TRBV11-3	TRBJ2-3	TGTGCCAGCAGCCCGAATTCGAGAGATACGCAGTATTTT	CASSPNSRDTQYF